These T cell receptor beta chains were read from a single sample in a study of circulating and synovial CD4+ cells in juvenile arthritis. Measured with immunoSEQ multiplex PCR; TCRdb has only the in-frame clones, and not every one. In the table there are about 30,000 clones, over 85% of which are singletons. The sample taken for sequencing was CD4+ T cells from blood. The receptors stem from a human donor with juvenile idiopathic arthritis. Each CDR3 is given with its conserved first and last residue.

v_call: TRBV15; j_call: TRBJ2-5; cdr3_aa: CATSRSREETQYF
v_call: TRBV2; j_call: TRBJ2-3; cdr3_aa: CASPLRGRTDTQYF
v_call: TRBV6-1; j_call: TRBJ2-1; cdr3_aa: CAAGGTSFTNEQFF
v_call: TRBV5-8; j_call: TRBJ1-1; cdr3_aa: CASSLALQGQGEAFF
v_call: TRBV7-3; j_call: TRBJ2-1; cdr3_aa: CASSSTSGPPYNEQFF
v_call: TRBV18; j_call: TRBJ2-7; cdr3_aa: CASSFRAQGQSSYEQYF
v_call: TRBV28; j_call: TRBJ1-3; cdr3_aa: CASRPPSSGNTIYF
v_call: TRBV4-1; j_call: TRBJ1-2; cdr3_aa: CASSQGGLYGYTF
v_call: TRBV7-9; j_call: TRBJ2-3; cdr3_aa: CASIPRGKTDTQYF
v_call: TRBV9; j_call: TRBJ2-3; cdr3_aa: CASRQGANTDTQYF
v_call: TRBV6-5; j_call: TRBJ2-2; cdr3_aa: CASSYVGTTGELFF
v_call: TRBV19; j_call: TRBJ1-1; cdr3_aa: CASSIGTAAYTEAFF